A single sample gave rise to the 24 T cell receptor beta chains below, sequenced in a study of blood T cell repertoires in COVID-19. Sequencing used immunoSEQ multiplex PCR; TCRdb keeps in-frame clones, though not all of them. Of more than 35,000 clones in the sample, about nine tenths were seen once. The sample taken for sequencing was peripheral blood. These receptors originate from a man in his 60s with acute or convalescent COVID-19.

The V and J genes are TRBV29-1 and TRBJ2-3; D unresolved. The CDR3 sequence is 11 residues long. Trimming cost V 5 bases and J 4 bases, with 7 bases left between them. Germline CDR1 and CDR2: SQVTM and ANQGSEA. CDR3 loop: CSVFPADTQYF. For the CDR3, the DNA is TGCAGCGTTTTCCCGGCAGATACGCAGTATTTT.

The V call is TRBV6-5, the J call TRBJ2-6; D possibly corresponds to TRBD1 (6 bases). Looked up from germline, CDR1 is MNHEY and CDR2 is SVGAGI. CDR3 length: 14 residues. The V and J ends lost 4 bases and 5 bases respectively, with 9 bases between them. The CDR3 loop reads CASSSRDRANVLTF. The CDR3 coding sequence is TGTGCCAGCAGTTCCCGGGACAGGGCCAACGTCCTGACTTTC.

The chain has TRBV2 and TRBJ1-5; no firm D call. Germline V lookup: CDR1 SNHLY, CDR2 FYNNEI. V was shortened by 3 bases and J by 4 bases, with 7 bases between the two germline ends. There are 13 residues in the CDR3. CDR3 in DNA: TGTGCCAGCAGTGATGGCCGAAATCAGCCCCAGCATTTT. It codes for CASSDGRNQPQHF.

The chain combines TRBV5-4 with TRBJ2-3, with 8 bases lining up with TRBD2. Germline values: CDR1 SGHNT, CDR2 YYREEE (reference sequence). The junction had 5 bases not matched to a gene; V was cut back by 2 bases and J by 6 bases. CDR3 length: 14 amino acids. CDR3 in amino acids: CASSLAGVGDTQYF. Written as DNA, the CDR3 is TGTGCCAGCAGCTTAGCGGGAGTTGGCGATACGCAGTATTTT. Full variable domain (rest looked up from reference TRBV5-4 and TRBJ2-3): ETGVTQSPTHLIKTRGQQVTLRCSSQSGHNTVSWYQQALGQGPQFIFQYYREEENGRGNFPPRFSGLQFPNYSSELNVNALELDDSALYLCASSLAGVGDTQYFGPGTRLTVL.

This clone has a handful of counts. The chain uses TRBV6-4 and TRBJ2-1, with D uncertain. This CDR3 is 14 amino acids long. Germline CDR1 reads MRHNA; CDR2 reads SNTAGT. Trimming shortened V by 0 bases and J by 8 bases, and 11 bases separated the two germline ends. CDR3 region: CASSDSIENDEQFF. The CDR3 nucleotides are TGTGCCAGCAGTGACTCGATCGAGAACGATGAGCAGTTCTTC.

The V call is TRBV15, the J call TRBJ2-1, with 8 bases fitting TRBD2. Germline V gene lookup returns CDR1 LNHNV and CDR2 YYDKDF (reference sequence). Germline trimming cut 2 bases from V and 8 bases from J; bases unmatched to any gene: 14. The CDR3 covers 17 residues. DNA for the CDR3: TGTGCCACCAGCAGAAACAGCGGGAGCGCGATTGACGATGAGCAGTTCTTC. As protein: CATSRNSGSAIDDEQFF.

This chain joins TRBV2 and TRBJ2-5; 9 bases map to TRBD1. With V trimmed by 4 bases and J by 5 bases, 5 bases remained unmatched. CDR3 size: 14 residues. The germline gives CDR1 SNHLY, CDR2 FYNNEI. CDR3 region: CASSGGTGTETQYF. The CDR3 nucleotides read TGTGCCAGCAGTGGCGGGACAGGGACGGAGACCCAGTACTTC.

The chain carries TRBV14 and TRBJ1-2; D is unclear. Deletions cut 0 bases from V and 6 bases from J, with 11 bases between. Germline loops: CDR1 SGHDN, CDR2 FVKESK. The CDR3 contains 14 residues. This chain's CDR3 is CASSQDGGRNGYTF. The DNA of the CDR3 is TGTGCCAGCAGCCAAGATGGAGGAAGGAATGGCTACACCTTC.

The chain joins TRBV11-2 to TRBJ1-2; D possibly corresponds to TRBD1 (6 bases). Germline V gives CDR1 SGHAT, CDR2 FQNNGV. The CDR3 runs to 14 residues. V lost 3 bases and J 0 bases, leaving 8 bases between the germline ends. This CDR3 is CASSFGGANYGYTF. CDR3 nucleotides: TGTGCCAGCAGCTTTGGGGGCGCTAACTATGGCTACACCTTC.

The chain uses TRBV5-6 and TRBJ1-2; the D is unclear. Germline-derived CDR1 and CDR2 are SGHDT and YYEEEE. This CDR3 contains 15 residues. V dropped 2 bases and J dropped 4 bases, with 15 bases sitting between them. CDR3 coding DNA: TGTGCCAGCAGCTTAAACCTAAATATGGTCTATGGCTACACCTTC. Translated, it gives CASSLNLNMVYGYTF.

The chain employs TRBV28 and TRBJ2-3; the D gene is possibly TRBD1 (6 bases). The germline V gene encodes CDR1 MDHEN and CDR2 SYDVKM. The CDR3 is 15 amino acids. The ends were cut back, 4 bases at V and 8 bases at J, with 19 bases in the middle. The CDR3 DNA reads TGTGCCAGCAGTTATAGTATCGGGACACTCGGTACGCAGTATTTT. It specifies CASSYSIGTLGTQYF. Supplemented by reference TRBV28 and TRBJ2-3, the full variable domain reads DVKVTQSSRYLVKRTGEKVFLECVQDMDHENMFWYRQDPGLGLRLIYFSYDVKMKEKGDIPEGYSVSREKKERFSLILESASTNQTSMYLCASSYSIGTLGTQYFGPGTRLTVL.

This chain uses TRBV5-1 with TRBJ2-6; TRBD2 matches at 10 bases. Looked up from germline, CDR1 is SGHRS and CDR2 is YFSETQ. CDR3 length: 18 amino acids. V shed 4 bases and J 2 bases; nucleotides not matched to a gene: 9. This CDR3 is CASSVSGREPPGANVLTF. The CDR3 nucleotides read TGCGCCAGCAGCGTAAGCGGGAGGGAACCCCCTGGGGCCAACGTCCTGACTTTC.

In its sample, this clone was seen once. This chain connects TRBV28 to TRBJ2-7; TRBD2 might be the D (5 bases). Trimming took off 8 bases at V and 0 bases at J, with 17 bases between the two ends. Germline-derived CDR1 and CDR2 are MDHEN and SYDVKM. The CDR3 runs 15 residues. This chain's CDR3 is CASASPGGYSYEQYF. In DNA form, the CDR3 reads TGTGCCAGCGCGTCCCCGGGCGGGTACTCCTACGAGCAGTACTTC.

The chain has TRBV6-2 or TRBV6-3 and TRBJ1-5; 8 bases are a match to TRBD1. Germline V gene data show CDR1 as MNHEY and CDR2 as SVGEGT. J was trimmed by 2 bases and V by 4 bases; bases with no gene match: 4. CDR3 length equals 15 residues. CDR3 loop: CASSSGQGGNQPQHF. In DNA form, the CDR3 reads TGTGCCAGCAGTTCCGGACAGGGTGGCAATCAGCCCCAGCATTTT.

The chain links TRBV2 to TRBJ2-2; unclear D gene. CDR3 length: 11 residues. Between the trimmed V and J ends, which lost 7 bases and 6 bases, there was a span of 6 bases. Germline assignment: CDR1 SNHLY and CDR2 FYNNEI. The CDR3 reads CASKSAGELFF. In DNA form, the CDR3 reads TGTGCCAGCAAATCAGCCGGGGAGCTGTTTTTT.

The table lists this clone with a count of one. The CDR3, as DNA: TGCGCCAGCAGCGAACAGGGGGACTATGGCTACACCTTC. It is translated as CASSEQGDYGYTF. The rearrangement links TRBV5-1 to TRBJ1-2, with 8 bases aligning to TRBD1. The CDR3 has 13 residues. Germline V gene lookup returns CDR1 SGHRS and CDR2 YFSETQ. V was clipped by 4 bases and J by 3 bases; unmatched bases: 2.

This chain connects TRBV3-1 (or the pseudogene TRBV3-2) to TRBJ2-5; 7 positions match TRBD2. The CDR3 totals 15 residues. After removal of 5 bases from V and 5 bases from J, the junction contained 11 bases not matched to a gene. Germline V gene lookup returns CDR1 LGHDT and CDR2 YNNKEL (reference sequence). CDR3 in DNA: TGTGCCAGCAGCGAACAAGGCGGGAGAACGGAGACCCAGTACTTC. Protein: CASSEQGGRTETQYF.

The gene calls are TRBV28 and TRBJ1-2; the D is unclear. The CDR3 sequence is 15 residues long. Germline CDR1 MDHEN, CDR2 SYDVKM. Trimming shortened V by 7 bases and J by 0 bases, and 15 bases separated the two germline ends. This CDR3 is CASTLPRGANYGYTF. Here the CDR3 DNA reads TGTGCCAGCACCCTACCCCGGGGAGCTAACTATGGCTACACCTTC.

This chain connects TRBV10-2 to TRBJ1-2; 7 nucleotides match TRBD1. From germline, CDR1 is WSHSY and CDR2 SAAADI. CDR3 size: 15 residues. Trimming cost V 7 bases and J 2 bases; bases outside gene matches: 10. DNA of the CDR3: TGCGCCAGCACCGAGACAGGGCAGCGGAACTATGGCTACACCTTC. Translated: CASTETGQRNYGYTF.

The V gene is TRBV18, the J gene TRBJ1-1; the D gene is possibly TRBD1 (5 bases). V shed 2 bases and J shed 4 bases, with 14 bases lying between them. The germline gives CDR1 KGHSH, CDR2 LQKENI. There are 15 residues in the CDR3. Here the CDR3 reads CASSPTHTGGTEAFF. Written as DNA, the CDR3 is TGTGCCAGCTCACCAACTCATACGGGGGGCACTGAAGCTTTCTTT.

The chain uses TRBV19 and TRBJ2-1; 9 nucleotides align to TRBD2. Germline values: CDR1 LNHDA, CDR2 SQIVND (reference sequence). V shed 3 bases and J 7 bases; nucleotides not matched to a gene: 10. CDR3 length: 16 residues. Here the CDR3 DNA reads TGTGCCAGTAGTATGTGGTCGCTAGCGGGGAAGAATGAGCAGTTCTTC. Its protein is CASSMWSLAGKNEQFF.

The chain uses TRBV30 and TRBJ2-3, with 7 bases lining up with TRBD2. After removal of 4 bases from V and 0 bases from J, the junction contained 4 bases not matched to a gene. Germline CDR1 reads GTSNPN; CDR2 reads SVGIG (reference sequence). The CDR3 length is 14 residues. CDR3 region: CAWTSGTSTDTQYF. DNA for the CDR3: TGTGCCTGGACTAGCGGAACTAGCACAGATACGCAGTATTTT.

This chain links TRBV29-1 with TRBJ1-3, with 9 bases fitting TRBD1. V lost 7 bases, J lost 8 bases, and 3 bases stayed unmatched. Germline lookup yields CDR1 SQVTM and CDR2 ANQGSEA. The CDR3 extends over 11 amino acids. This chain's CDR3 is CSGGQGDTIYF. In DNA, the CDR3 is TGCAGCGGGGGACAGGGCGACACCATATATTTT.

The chain uses TRBV28 and TRBJ1-5, with a tentative D call TRBD1 (5 bases). The V gene lost 3 bases and the J gene lost 5 bases, with 11 bases spanning the gap. Germline CDR1 reads MDHEN; CDR2 reads SYDVKM. CDR3 length equals 14 residues. In nucleotides, the CDR3 is TGTGCCAGCAGTTTCCTGGGACTGCATCAGCCCCAGCATTTT. Protein product: CASSFLGLHQPQHF.